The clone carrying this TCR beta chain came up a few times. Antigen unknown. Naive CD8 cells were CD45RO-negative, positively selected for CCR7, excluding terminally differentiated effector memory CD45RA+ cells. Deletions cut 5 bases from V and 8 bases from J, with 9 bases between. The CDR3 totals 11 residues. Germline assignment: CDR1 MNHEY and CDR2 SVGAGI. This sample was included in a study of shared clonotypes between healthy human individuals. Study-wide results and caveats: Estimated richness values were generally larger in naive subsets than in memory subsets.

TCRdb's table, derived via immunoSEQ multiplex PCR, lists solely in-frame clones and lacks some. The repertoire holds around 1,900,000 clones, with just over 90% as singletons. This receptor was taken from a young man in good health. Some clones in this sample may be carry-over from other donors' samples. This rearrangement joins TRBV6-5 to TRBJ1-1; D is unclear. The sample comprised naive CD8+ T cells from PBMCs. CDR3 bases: TGTGCCAGCAGTCACTATGAGGAAGCTTTCTTT. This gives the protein CASSHYEEAFF.